This TCR beta chain was obtained from a study of blood T cell repertoires in COVID-19. Across the study: Material from acute and convalescent COVID-19 was sourced from the United States, Italy and Spain. T cells, B-cell-depleted T cells, or PBMCs supplied cDNA or gDNA.

As processed by the authors: Reference gene primer amplification in the assay estimated nucleated cell counts. The repertoire was sequenced with immunoSEQ multiplex PCR; TCRdb's copy has only in-frame clones and lacks some. The DNA gave D and trimming, while V, J and clone size come from that table. The table lists approximately 38,000 clones, approximately 94% of them singletons. The origin of this receptor is a human donor with active COVID-19. The donor label of this sample is uncertain. Sequencing was carried out using peripheral blood.

CDR3: CASSVEGARSNEQFF. The CDR3 nucleotides read TGTGCCAGCAGCGTAGAGGGGGCTCGAAGCAATGAGCAGTTCTTC. V gene TRBV9 combines with J gene TRBJ2-1, with 7 bases fitting TRBD1. CDR3 length equals 15 residues. V was clipped by 0 bases and J by 6 bases; unmatched bases: 6. Germline V gives CDR1 SGDLS, CDR2 YYNGEE.